The 25 T cell receptor beta chains in this list originate from one sample, sequenced in a study of cytomegalovirus exposure and HLA in healthy donors. 60 Vbeta and 13 Jbeta primers were used in PCR. Assay: immunoSEQ multiplex PCR; the TCRdb copy retains only in-frame clones and omits some. The sample yields around 150,000 clones, 80% seen once. The material sequenced was PBMCs. These receptors were collected from a male donor in good health and CMV-seronegative.

The V and J genes are TRBV5-1 and TRBJ1-1; unclear D gene. This CDR3 spans 13 amino acids. Trimming shortened V by 0 bases and J by 11 bases, and 14 bases separated the two germline ends. In germline, CDR1 is SGHRS, CDR2 YFSETQ. The CDR3 DNA follows: TGCGCCAGCAGCTTGGGTGGGAGCACCCAGGCTTTCTTT. It codes for CASSLGGSTQAFF.

CDR3 protein: CATSLGQRNEKLFF. CDR3 DNA: TGTGCCACCAGCTTGGGGCAGAGAAATGAAAAACTGTTTTTT. The chain employs TRBV15 and TRBJ1-4; D possibly corresponds to TRBD1 (5 bases). There are 14 residues in the CDR3. CDR1 and CDR2 (germline): LNHNV, YYDKDF (reference sequence). Trimming stripped 5 bases from V and 5 bases from J, with 12 bases between.

This clone came up once. J is TRBJ1-2 and V is TRBV5-1, with TRBD1 matching 11 bases. V was clipped by 0 bases and J by 8 bases; unmatched bases: 6. The CDR3 loop spans 15 amino acids. Germline loops: CDR1 SGHRS, CDR2 YFSETQ. The CDR3 sequence is CASSLGTGGLGGYTF. Here the CDR3 DNA reads TGCGCCAGCAGCTTGGGGACAGGGGGCCTCGGGGGCTACACCTTC.

The chain uses TRBV2 and TRBJ1-2; unclear D gene. V lost 3 bases and J 3 bases, leaving 11 bases between the germline ends. The CDR3 length is 14 residues. Germline V gene data show CDR1 as SNHLY and CDR2 as FYNNEI. The CDR3 protein is CASSDRGGDYGYTF. Written as DNA, the CDR3 is TGTGCCAGCAGTGATCGGGGTGGGGACTATGGCTACACCTTC. The variable domain in full, completed from reference TRBV2 and TRBJ1-2, reads EPEVTQTPSHQVTQMGQEVILRCVPISNHLYFYWYRQILGQKVEFLVSFYNNEISEKSEIFDDQFSVERPDGSNFTLKIRSTKLEDSAMYFCASSDRGGDYGYTFGSGTRLTVV.

The chain couples TRBV4-3 to TRBJ2-1; 7 bases align to TRBD1. The CDR3 sequence is 13 residues long. Germline assignment: CDR1 LGHNA and CDR2 YSLEER. The ends lost 1 base at V and 15 bases at J; junction bases unmatched: 9. CDR3 in amino acids: CASSQVRGRGMFF. CDR3 nucleotides: TGCGCCAGCAGCCAAGTAAGAGGCAGGGGGATGTTCTTC.

The chain joins TRBV28 to TRBJ1-3; 8 bases align to TRBD1. The V and J ends lost 4 bases and 5 bases, in that order; junction bases with no gene match: 10. This CDR3 contains 16 residues. Looked up from germline, CDR1 is MDHEN and CDR2 is SYDVKM. CDR3 loop: CASSSYGQGRRNTIYF. Here the CDR3 DNA reads TGTGCCAGCAGTTCCTACGGACAGGGCCGAAGAAACACCATATATTTT. The whole variable domain, remainder taken from reference TRBV28 and TRBJ1-3, is DVKVTQSSRYLVKRTGEKVFLECVQDMDHENMFWYRQDPGLGLRLIYFSYDVKMKEKGDIPEGYSVSREKKERFSLILESASTNQTSMYLCASSSYGQGRRNTIYFGEGSWLTVV.

This clone was found a few times. The chain has TRBV2 and TRBJ1-2; no firm D call. Between the trimmed V and J ends, which lost 1 base and 6 bases, there was a span of 15 bases. This CDR3 is built from 15 residues. CDR1 SNHLY and CDR2 FYNNEI come from the germline V gene. This CDR3 is CASSEVLGGNDGYTF. CDR3 DNA sequence: TGTGCCAGCAGTGAAGTTTTAGGAGGGAACGATGGCTACACCTTC.

This clone has a handful of counts. The DNA of the CDR3 is TGTGCCAGCAGCTCGAACAGGGACCACCCTGAAGCTTTCTTT. Residues: CASSSNRDHPEAFF. The chain employs TRBV11-2 and TRBJ1-1; TRBD1 is a possible D gene (6 bases). The CDR3 contains 14 residues. CDR1 is SGHAT, CDR2 FQNNGV, per germline. V gave up 4 bases and J gave up 6 bases, with 15 bases separating them.

The table lists this clone with a few counts. The rearrangement links TRBV10-3 to TRBJ2-7; D gene unclear. The CDR3 sequence is 12 residues long. V was pared by 11 bases and J by 2 bases, with 13 bases between. CDR1 is ENHRY, CDR2 SYGVKD, per germline. Written as DNA, the CDR3 is TGTGCCGGCGGCATCAACCCCTACGAGCAGTACTTC. It is translated as CAGGINPYEQYF.

This sequence joins TRBV29-1 and TRBJ2-3; D perhaps matches TRBD1 (5 bases). This CDR3 is built from 12 residues. Trimming removed 6 bases from V and 9 bases from J, with 16 bases in between. Germline loops: CDR1 SQVTM, CDR2 ANQGSEA. The CDR3: CSVSAGARTQYF. The CDR3 bases are TGCAGCGTATCAGCTGGGGCCAGGACGCAGTATTTT.

The chain recombines TRBV4-3 with TRBJ1-4, with D uncertain. This CDR3 is built from 16 residues. CDR1 and CDR2 from the germline V gene are LGHNA and YSLEER. V gave up 4 bases and J gave up 5 bases, with 17 bases separating them. The CDR3 DNA reads as TGCGCCAGCAGCCCATTGATTGGGAGCGTCAATGAAAAACTGTTTTTT. Protein product: CASSPLIGSVNEKLFF.

The V call is TRBV25-1, the J call TRBJ1-1; 7 bases align to TRBD1. In germline, CDR1 is MGHDK, CDR2 SYGVNS. V lost 6 bases to trimming and J lost 4 bases; unmatched junction nucleotides: 11. The CDR3 has 15 amino acids. The CDR3 sequence is CASRITLAGGTEAFF. In nucleotides, the CDR3 is TGTGCCAGCAGAATTACCCTAGCAGGGGGCACTGAAGCTTTCTTT.

The V and J genes are TRBV9 and TRBJ2-7, with D perhaps TRBD1 (5 bases). V was pared by 0 bases and J by 0 bases, with 13 bases between. Germline V CDR1 and CDR2: SGDLS, YYNGEE. CDR3 size: 16 residues. The CDR3 region is CASSVGPGRASYEQYF. The DNA of the CDR3 is TGTGCCAGCAGCGTAGGTCCGGGCAGGGCCTCCTACGAGCAGTACTTC.

The genes are TRBV12-5 and TRBJ2-5, with D possibly TRBD2 on 6 matching bases. The end of the DNA aligns better with TRBJ2-7, so the J call may be wrong. The CDR3 runs 15 residues. CDR1 is LGHNT and CDR2 is FRNRAP in the germline V gene. The DNA of the CDR3 is TGTGCTAGTGGGCCCACCGGGGAGGTTGGGTACGAGCAGTACTTC. Its protein product is CASGPTGEVGYEQYF.

V gene TRBV6-5 combines with J gene TRBJ1-1; D might be TRBD1 (5 bases). Between the trimmed V and J ends, which lost 5 bases and 1 base, there was a span of 5 bases. The CDR3 length is 12 residues. Germline-derived CDR1 and CDR2 are MNHEY and SVGAGI. The CDR3 nucleotides read TGTGCCAGCAGTCAGGGGAACACTGAAGCTTTCTTT. This encodes CASSQGNTEAFF.

This chain uses TRBV20-1 with TRBJ2-5; D remains ambiguous. The V gene's germline CDR1 is DFQATT and CDR2 SNEGSKA (reference sequence). V was shortened by 2 bases and J by 2 bases, with 3 bases between the two germline ends. The CDR3 totals 11 residues. CDR3 amino acids: CSARPQETQYF. The CDR3 coding sequence is TGCAGTGCTAGACCACAAGAGACCCAGTACTTC.

The chain is built from TRBV10-3 and TRBJ1-5; 8 nucleotides agree with TRBD1. V lost 2 bases, J lost 11 bases, and 8 bases stayed unmatched. The CDR3 is made up of 14 amino acids. The germline V gene encodes CDR1 ENHRY and CDR2 SYGVKD. CDR3 in amino acids: CAISEPTGGRAQHF. The CDR3, as DNA: TGTGCCATCAGTGAGCCAACAGGGGGTCGGGCCCAGCATTTT.

This clone was seen only a few times. The chain couples TRBV7-9 to TRBJ1-1; no clear D gene. The V end was cut by 5 bases, the J end by 6 bases, with 7 bases between. The CDR3 is made up of 11 amino acids. Per the germline V gene, CDR1 is SEHNR and CDR2 is FQNEAQ (reference sequence). CDR3 nucleotides: TGTGCCAGCAGCCTATTCCCTGAAGCTTTCTTT. Encoded protein: CASSLFPEAFF.

V and J are TRBV9 and TRBJ2-5, with TRBD2 as a possible D gene (5 bases). The DNA end favors TRBJ2-7, so the J call may be wrong. The germline V gene encodes CDR1 SGDLS and CDR2 YYNGEE. The CDR3 contains 13 residues. CDR3 DNA: TGTGCCAGCAGCGTATTCCCGGGATACGAGCAGTACTTC. Translated: CASSVFPGYEQYF.

This chain connects TRBV4-3 to TRBJ2-3, with TRBD1 matching 7 bases. Trimming took 5 bases from V and 3 from J; bases not matched to a gene: 14. Germline CDR1 LGHNA, CDR2 YSLEER. The CDR3 contains 17 residues. The CDR3 sequence is CASSVDRVSEGTDTQYF. The CDR3 nucleotides read TGCGCCAGCAGCGTTGACAGGGTCTCAGAAGGGACAGATACGCAGTATTTT.

Comment on this clone: The same CDR3 arises from other DNA sequences in this sample as well. V and J are TRBV19 and TRBJ1-1; 9 bases are shared with TRBD1. The V gene end was trimmed by 5 bases and the J gene end by 5 bases; junction bases not matched to a gene: 6. The CDR3 extends over 14 amino acids. Germline V CDR1 and CDR2: LNHDA, SQIVND (reference sequence). CDR3: CASSQQGAGTEAFF. The CDR3 DNA reads as TGTGCCAGTAGTCAACAGGGGGCAGGGACTGAAGCTTTCTTT. Filled out from reference TRBV19 and TRBJ1-1, the complete variable domain reads DGGITQSPKYLFRKEGQNVTLSCEQNLNHDAMYWYRQDPGQGLRLIYYSQIVNDFQKGDIAEGYSVSREKKESFPLTVTSAQKNPTAFYLCASSQQGAGTEAFFGQGTRLTVV.

The J gene is TRBJ2-1, the V gene TRBV18; TRBD2 aligns across 10 bases. The junction had 3 bases not matched to a gene; V was cut back by 0 bases and J by 4 bases. The CDR3 is 16 amino acids. Per the germline V gene, CDR1 is KGHSH and CDR2 is LQKENI. The CDR3 nucleotides read TGTGCCAGCTCACCACCCAGCGGGGGGGCTTACAATGAGCAGTTCTTC. It yields the protein CASSPPSGGAYNEQFF.

The chain joins TRBV6-1 to TRBJ1-2, with 10 positions matching TRBD1. J lost 10 bases, V lost 5 bases, and 10 bases had no gene match. Per the germline V gene, CDR1 is MNHNS and CDR2 is SASEGT. The CDR3 is made up of 14 amino acids. The CDR3 protein is CASSPGTGVFDYTF. CDR3 bases: TGTGCCAGCAGTCCCGGGACAGGGGTTTTCGACTACACCTTC.

V is TRBV18 and J is TRBJ2-7; TRBD2 is a possible D gene (6 bases). The ends were cut back, 3 bases at V and 3 bases at J, with 12 bases in the middle. This CDR3 is 14 amino acids long. Germline V gene sequence: CDR1 KGHSH, CDR2 LQKENI. CDR3 sequence (DNA): TGTGCCAGCTCACCCGCCGGGACTCTCTACGAGCAGTACTTC. Translated, it gives CASSPAGTLYEQYF.

The chain has TRBV2 and TRBJ1-6, with a possible D match to TRBD1 (5 bases). The CDR3 runs to 13 residues. Germline V gene lookup returns CDR1 SNHLY and CDR2 FYNNEI. Trimming pared 4 bases from V and 6 bases from J, leaving 7 bases between. The CDR3 loop is CASSGQINSPLHF. The DNA for the CDR3 is TGTGCCAGCAGTGGACAGATTAATTCACCCCTCCACTTT.